A selection of T cell receptor beta chains follows, all from one sample in a study of blood T cell repertoires in COVID-19. The protocol was immunoSEQ multiplex PCR, while the TCRdb copy is restricted to in-frame clones and leaves out a portion. This table has about 460,000 clones, 75% to 90% appearing once. Sequencing used PBMCs or T cells enriched from blood (not recorded which). The receptors originated from a woman aged 55-70 years who had recovered from COVID-19. CDR3s include the opening cysteine and the closing phenylalanine or tryptophan. The D gene is left open where the match is weak. Clone size appears in some rows only: once, few, many, or a class for an expanded clone.

V	D	size	J	DNA	CDR3
TRBV5-1	TRBD1	-	TRBJ1-4	TGCGCCAGCAGCCCAGGGGGGAGCACTAATGAAAAACTGTTTTTT	CASSPGGSTNEKLFF
TRBV3-1/TRBV3-2	-	once	TRBJ2-2	TGTGCCAGCAGCCCTCACGGGGGAGCCGGGGAGCTGTTTTTT	CASSPHGGAGELFF
TRBV19	TRBD2	-	TRBJ2-3	TGTGCCAGTAGTGGTGATACCGACCTAGCGGGGGGCGCAGATACGCAGTATTTT	CASSGDTDLAGGADTQYF
TRBV6-5	-	-	TRBJ1-2	TGTGCCAGCCGGCAGGGAACTGTGGGCTACACCTTC	CASRQGTVGYTF
TRBV6-5	TRBD1	few	TRBJ1-6	TGTGCCAGCAGTTCCTACCGGACAGGCCCCTTCTCACCCCTCCACTTT	CASSSYRTGPFSPLHF
TRBV5-7	TRBD1	-	TRBJ2-4	TGTGCCAGCAACCCAACGACAGGGCCAAACATTCAGTACTTC	CASNPTTGPNIQYF
TRBV19	-	-	TRBJ2-2	TGTGCCAGTAGTATCTGGGCTAGGTTAGCGCCGAACACCGGGGAGCTGTTTTTT	CASSIWARLAPNTGELFF
TRBV4-1	-	-	TRBJ1-2	TGCGCCAGCAGCCAAGGGGGCCGCTCAGGACACTATGGCTACACCTTC	CASSQGGRSGHYGYTF
TRBV5-4	TRBD2	-	TRBJ2-1	TGTGCCAGCAGCCCTCAGCGGGGGGGCTCCTACAATGAGCAGTTCTTC	CASSPQRGGSYNEQFF
TRBV7-2	-	-	TRBJ2-2	TGTGCCAGCAGCTCCCAACTCTTAAACACCGGGGAGCTGTTTTTT	CASSSQLLNTGELFF
TRBV4-1	TRBD1	once	TRBJ1-3	TGCGCCAGCAGCTCCCGCCCGGGACAGGGGACCGGGAACACCATATATTTT	CASSSRPGQGTGNTIYF
TRBV6-1	-	-	TRBJ1-5	TGTGCCAGCAGGGGAGGGGGATTCGATCAGCCCCAGCATTTT	CASRGGGFDQPQHF
TRBV9	-	-	TRBJ2-3	TGTGCCAGCAGCGCCCCGACAGCAGGGGGGCCAGATACGCAGTATTTT	CASSAPTAGGPDTQYF
TRBV6-5	-	-	TRBJ1-2	TGTGCCAGCAGTTACCTGCAGGGAATCGGCTACACCTTC	CASSYLQGIGYTF
TRBV2	TRBD1	few	TRBJ1-4	TGTGCCAGCTGGGACAGGGCGGGTCATGAAAAACTGTTTTTT	CASWDRAGHEKLFF
TRBV18	-	-	TRBJ2-6	TGTGCCAGCTCACCAGGGGGCATGAGTGGGGCCAACGTCCTGACTTTC	CASSPGGMSGANVLTF
TRBV7-8	TRBD2	-	TRBJ2-5	TGTGCCAGCAGCCAGAGGCCCTGGCTAGCGGGTAGAGAGACCCAGTACTTC	CASSQRPWLAGRETQYF